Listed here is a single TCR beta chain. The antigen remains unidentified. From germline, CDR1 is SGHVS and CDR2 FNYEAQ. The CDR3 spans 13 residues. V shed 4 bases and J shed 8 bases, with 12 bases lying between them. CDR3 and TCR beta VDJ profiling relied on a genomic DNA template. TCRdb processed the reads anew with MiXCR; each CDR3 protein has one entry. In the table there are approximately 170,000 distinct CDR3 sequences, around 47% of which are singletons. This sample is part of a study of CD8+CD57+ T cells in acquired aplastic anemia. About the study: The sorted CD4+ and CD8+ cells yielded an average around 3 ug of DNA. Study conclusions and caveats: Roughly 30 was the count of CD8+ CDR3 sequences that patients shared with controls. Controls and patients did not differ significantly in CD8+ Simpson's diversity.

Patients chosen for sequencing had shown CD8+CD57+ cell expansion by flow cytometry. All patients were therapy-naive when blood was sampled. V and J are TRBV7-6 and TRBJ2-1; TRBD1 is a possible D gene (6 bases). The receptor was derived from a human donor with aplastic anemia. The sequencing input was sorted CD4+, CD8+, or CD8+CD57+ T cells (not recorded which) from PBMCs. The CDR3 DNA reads TGTGCCAGCAGCTGGGGACAAGAGGATGAGCAGTTCTTC. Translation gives CASSWGQEDEQFF.